Listed below are T cell receptor beta chains from one sample, sequenced in a study of cytomegalovirus exposure and HLA in healthy donors. Data came from immunoSEQ multiplex PCR; TCRdb stores just in-frame clones and leaves some out. Counted here are under 150,000 clones, about 80% occurring once; the ten biggest clones make up 3.4%. Sample: PBMCs. Receptors were obtained from a young man in good health and CMV-seronegative. Each CDR3 is given with its conserved first and last residue. D genes are given only for firm matches. The listing skips clone size in some rows; elsewhere it reads once, few, many or a size class.

TRBJ1-6	TRBD1	TRBV7-3	NA	CASSLGQGRNSPLHF	TGTGCCAGCAGCTTGGGACAGGGGAGGAATTCACCCCTCCACTTT
TRBJ1-2	NA	TRBV29-1	few	CSVGRGAANYGYTF	TGCAGCGTTGGGCGGGGGGCGGCTAACTATGGCTACACCTTC
TRBJ1-2	NA	TRBV27	once	CASRLIQGPGLNYGYTF	TGTGCCAGCAGATTGATACAGGGTCCCGGACTTAACTATGGCTACACCTTC
TRBJ1-1	NA	TRBV19	NA	CASSIWAGDLNTEAFF	TGTGCCAGTAGTATATGGGCAGGGGATCTGAACACTGAAGCTTTCTTT
TRBJ2-1	NA	TRBV30	NA	CAWSIIGGVDEQFF	TGTGCCTGGAGTATCATAGGCGGGGTCGATGAGCAGTTCTTC
TRBJ2-2	NA	TRBV9	NA	CASSVDILNTGELFF	TGTGCCAGCAGCGTTGACATATTGAACACCGGGGAGCTGTTTTTT
TRBJ2-1	NA	TRBV4-1	NA	CASSQVRTSSYNEQFF	TGCGCCAGCAGCCAAGTAAGAACTAGCTCCTACAATGAGCAGTTCTTC
TRBJ2-3	TRBD2	TRBV9	NA	CASSVTGTSGGDTQYF	TGTGCCAGCAGCGTAACCGGGACTAGCGGGGGAGATACGCAGTATTTT
TRBJ2-1	NA	TRBV29-1	NA	CSVEDPGEQFF	TGCAGCGTTGAAGATCCGGGGGAGCAGTTCTTC
TRBJ2-3	TRBD1	TRBV5-8	few	CASRFSGTGEHF	TGTGCCAGCAGATTCTCCGGGACAGGGGAACATTTT
TRBJ1-1	NA	TRBV4-3	NA	CASSQDYGEAFF	TGCGCCAGCAGCCAAGATTACGGGGAGGCTTTCTTT
TRBJ2-1	TRBD1	TRBV19	NA	CASSRIGQGYSNEQFF	TGTGCCAGTAGTAGGATTGGACAGGGTTATTCCAATGAGCAGTTCTTC
TRBJ1-4	TRBD1	TRBV4-1	few	CASSQDQGQSNEKLFF	TGCGCCAGCAGCCAAGATCAGGGACAGAGTAATGAAAAACTGTTTTTT
TRBJ1-2	TRBD1	TRBV7-2	few	CASSLGTGVNPNYGYTF	TGTGCCAGCAGCTTAGGAACAGGGGTGAACCCTAACTATGGCTACACCTTC
TRBJ2-7	NA	TRBV30	NA	CAWNRETYEQYF	TGTGCCTGGAACAGGGAAACCTACGAGCAGTACTTC
TRBJ2-2	TRBD2	TRBV6-6	NA	CASSSQRDANTGELFF	TGTGCCAGCAGTAGTCAGCGGGACGCGAACACCGGGGAGCTGTTTTTT
TRBJ1-1	TRBD1	TRBV28	NA	CASSLPWGQGAGNTEAFF	TGTGCCAGCAGCCTCCCCTGGGGACAGGGGGCAGGGAACACTGAAGCTTTCTTT